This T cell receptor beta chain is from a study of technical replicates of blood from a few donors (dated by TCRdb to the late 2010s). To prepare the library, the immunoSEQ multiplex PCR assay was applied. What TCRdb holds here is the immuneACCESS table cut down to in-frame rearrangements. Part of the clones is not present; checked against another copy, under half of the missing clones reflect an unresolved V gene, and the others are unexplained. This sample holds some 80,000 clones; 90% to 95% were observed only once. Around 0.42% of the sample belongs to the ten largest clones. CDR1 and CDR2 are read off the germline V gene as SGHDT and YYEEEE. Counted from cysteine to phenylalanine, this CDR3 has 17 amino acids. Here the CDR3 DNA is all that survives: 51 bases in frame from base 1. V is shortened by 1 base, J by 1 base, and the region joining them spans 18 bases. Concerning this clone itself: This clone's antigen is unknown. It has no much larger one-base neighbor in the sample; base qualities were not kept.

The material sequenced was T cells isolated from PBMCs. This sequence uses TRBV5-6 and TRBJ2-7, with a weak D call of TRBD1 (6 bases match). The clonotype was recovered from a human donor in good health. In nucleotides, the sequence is TGTGCCAGCAGCTTGAGCAGGGGTCCCACTTCATCCTACGAGCAGTACTTC. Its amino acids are CASSLSRGPTSSYEQYF.